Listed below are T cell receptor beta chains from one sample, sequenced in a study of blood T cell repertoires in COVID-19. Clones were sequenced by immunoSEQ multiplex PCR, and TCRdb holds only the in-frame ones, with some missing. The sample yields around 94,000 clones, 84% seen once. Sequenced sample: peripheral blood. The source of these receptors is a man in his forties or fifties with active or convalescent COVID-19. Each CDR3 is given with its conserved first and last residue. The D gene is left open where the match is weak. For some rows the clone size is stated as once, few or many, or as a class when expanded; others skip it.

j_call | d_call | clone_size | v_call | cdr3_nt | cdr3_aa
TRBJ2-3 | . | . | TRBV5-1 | TGCGCCAGCAGCCCCACGGGAAATACGCAGTATTTT | CASSPTGNTQYF
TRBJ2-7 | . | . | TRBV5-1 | TGCGCCAGCAGCTTGGCCCCGAGGCCCTACGAGCAGTACTTC | CASSLAPRPYEQYF
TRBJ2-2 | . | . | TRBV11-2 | TGTGCCAGCAGCCCGGCCGGGGGAAACACCGGGGAGCTGTTTTTT | CASSPAGGNTGELFF
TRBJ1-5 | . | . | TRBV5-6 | TGTGCCAGCAGCTTGGCCCCCGGGGGACCCCAGCATTTT | CASSLAPGGPQHF
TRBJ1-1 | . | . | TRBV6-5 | TGTGCCAGCAGTTACGAGACACCGAACACTGAAGCTTTCTTT | CASSYETPNTEAFF
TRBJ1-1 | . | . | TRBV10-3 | TGTGCCATCCCCCCACATAACACTGAAGCTTTCTTT | CAIPPHNTEAFF
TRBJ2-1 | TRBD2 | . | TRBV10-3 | TGTGCCATCAGTGAAGAGGGCGGGGGCTACAATGAGCAGTTCTTC | CAISEEGGGYNEQFF
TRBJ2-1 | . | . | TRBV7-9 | TGTGCCAGCAGCCCCCGGTCTGGGAAGGGGACTCACAATGAGCAGTTCTTC | CASSPRSGKGTHNEQFF
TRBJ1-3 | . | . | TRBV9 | TGTGCCAGCAGCGCCAAGCCCGTGAGCTCTGGAAACACCATATATTTT | CASSAKPVSSGNTIYF
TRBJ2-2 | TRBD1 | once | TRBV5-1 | TGCGCCAGCAGCTTGGAGGGACAGGGGGCCGGGGAGCTGTTTTTT | CASSLEGQGAGELFF
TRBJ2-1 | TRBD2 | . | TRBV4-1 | TGCGCCAGCAGCCAAGAAGGGGCGCTAAGCGGGGGCCGGAATGAGCAGTTCTTC | CASSQEGALSGGRNEQFF
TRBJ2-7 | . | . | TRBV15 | TGTGCCACCAGCAGAGATCTAGGGGCCGACGAGCAGTACTTC | CATSRDLGADEQYF
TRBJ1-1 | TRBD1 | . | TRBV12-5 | TGTGCTAGTGAGACAGGGGGTGGCACTGAAGCTTTCTTT | CASETGGGTEAFF
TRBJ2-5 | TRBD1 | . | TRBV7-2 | TGTGCCAGCAGCTCGACAGGGCTGGAGACCCAGTACTTC | CASSSTGLETQYF
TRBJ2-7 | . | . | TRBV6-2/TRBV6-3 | TGTGCCAGCAGTTACCCCTACTACGAGCAGTACTTC | CASSYPYYEQYF
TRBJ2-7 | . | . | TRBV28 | TGTGCCAGCAGCGGCGAAGTGCAGGGTAGCTACGAGCAGTACTTC | CASSGEVQGSYEQYF
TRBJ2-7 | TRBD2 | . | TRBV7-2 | TGTGCCAGCAGCTACCCCGGACTAGCGGGGACCTACGAGCAGTACTTC | CASSYPGLAGTYEQYF
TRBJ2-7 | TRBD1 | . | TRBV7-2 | TGTGCCAGCAGCTTAAGGCAGGGGGCTGGTTATCGCGAGCAGTACTTC | CASSLRQGAGYREQYF
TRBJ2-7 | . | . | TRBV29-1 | TGCAGCGTTGGGGGGGGGCGGACCTACGAGCAGTACTTC | CSVGGGRTYEQYF
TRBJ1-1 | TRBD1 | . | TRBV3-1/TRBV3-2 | TGTGCCAGCAGCCTTTCGCGGGACAGGGGTTCTGAAGCTTTCTTT | CASSLSRDRGSEAFF
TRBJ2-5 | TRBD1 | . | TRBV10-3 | TGTGCCATCAGTGCCCTGGACAGGGGTGATAGAGAGACCCAGTACTTC | CAISALDRGDRETQYF
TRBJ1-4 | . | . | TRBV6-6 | TGTGCCAGCAGTTACCCGGAGGATAATGAAAAACTGTTTTTT | CASSYPEDNEKLFF
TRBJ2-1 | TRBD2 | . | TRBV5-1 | TGCGCCAGCAGCTTGTTGAGCGGGGGGGTTTCAAAGTTCTTC | CASSLLSGGVSKFF
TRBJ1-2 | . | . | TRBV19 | TGTGCCAGTACCCTCAGTGGGACACCCTCTGTTTATGGCTACACCTTC | CASTLSGTPSVYGYTF
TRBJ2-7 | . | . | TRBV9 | TGTGCCAGCAGCACACACATAACCCCCTACGAGCAGTACTTC | CASSTHITPYEQYF
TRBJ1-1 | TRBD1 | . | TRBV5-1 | TGCGCCAGCAGCCCGGGACAGACAGAGAACACTGAAGCTTTCTTT | CASSPGQTENTEAFF